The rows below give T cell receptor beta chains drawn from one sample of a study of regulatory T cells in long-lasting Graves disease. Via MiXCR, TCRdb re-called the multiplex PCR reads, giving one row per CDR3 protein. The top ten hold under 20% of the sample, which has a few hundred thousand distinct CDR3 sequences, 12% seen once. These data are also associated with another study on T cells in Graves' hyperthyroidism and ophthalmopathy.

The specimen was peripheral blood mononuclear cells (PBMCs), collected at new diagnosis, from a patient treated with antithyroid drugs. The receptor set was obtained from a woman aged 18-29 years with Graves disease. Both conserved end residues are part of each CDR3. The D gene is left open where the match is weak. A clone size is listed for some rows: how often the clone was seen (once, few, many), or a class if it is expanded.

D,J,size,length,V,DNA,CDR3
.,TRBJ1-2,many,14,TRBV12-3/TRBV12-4,TGTGCCAGCAGTTTAGTTGGACTCTTCTATGGCTACACCTTC,CASSLVGLFYGYTF
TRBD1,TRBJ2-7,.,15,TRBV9,TGTGCCAGCAGTGAAGCGGACAGGGGGTTCTACGAGCAGTACTTC,CASSEADRGFYEQYF
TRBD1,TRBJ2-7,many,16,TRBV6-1,TGTGCCAGCAGAAACCTCCTTAGGGACAGGGGGAGCGAGCAGTACTTC,CASRNLLRDRGSEQYF
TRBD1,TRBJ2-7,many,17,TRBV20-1,TGCAGTGCTACCGGACAGGGACTCCCGTACGATTCCTACGAGCAGTACTTC,CSATGQGLPYDSYEQYF
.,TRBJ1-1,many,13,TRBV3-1,TGTGCCAGCAGCAAAAGTGGGGGTACTGAAGCTTTCTTT,CASSKSGGTEAFF
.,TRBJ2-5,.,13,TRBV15,TGTGCCACCAGCAGGGGGAGAGGACAAGACCAGTACTTC,CATSRGRGQDQYF
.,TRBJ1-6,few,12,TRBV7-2,TGTGCCAGCAACCTTGGGGGGTCTACCCTCCACTTT,CASNLGGSTLHF
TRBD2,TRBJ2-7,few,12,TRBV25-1,TGTGCCAGCACCCCCGGGGGGGTTGAGCAGTACTTC,CASTPGGVEQYF
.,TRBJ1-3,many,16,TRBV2,TGTGCCATCGAGGGGTGGCTACCGAGCTCTGGAAACACCATATATTTT,CAIEGWLPSSGNTIYF
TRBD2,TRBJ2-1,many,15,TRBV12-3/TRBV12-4,TGTGCCAGCAGTTTGATGGGGCGGGGGAATAATGAGCAGTTCTTC,CASSLMGRGNNEQFF
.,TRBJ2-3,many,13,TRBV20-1,TGCAGTGCGATCGGGGTGCAGACAGATACGCAGTATTTT,CSAIGVQTDTQYF
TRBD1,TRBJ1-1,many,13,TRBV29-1,TGCAGCGTTGGACAGGGGGCGAGCACTGAAGCTTTCTTT,CSVGQGASTEAFF
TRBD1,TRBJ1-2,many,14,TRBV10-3,TGTGCCATCACCGGAGGGGGCTCGATAGATGGCTACACCTTC,CAITGGGSIDGYTF
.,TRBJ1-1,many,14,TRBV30,TGTGCCTGGACCCGGACGACCGGCGGTACTGAAGCTTTCTTT,CAWTRTTGGTEAFF
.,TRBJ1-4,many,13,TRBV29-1,TGCAGCGTTGTACCCAATTCGGGGGGAAAACTGTTTTTT,CSVVPNSGGKLFF
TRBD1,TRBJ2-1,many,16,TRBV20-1,TGCAGTGCTAGAGGGGACAGGGCAAACCGTTTGGATGAGCAGTTCTTC,CSARGDRANRLDEQFF
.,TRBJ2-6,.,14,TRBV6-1,TGTGCCAGCAACTCCCGATCTGGGGCCAACGTCCTGACTTTC,CASNSRSGANVLTF
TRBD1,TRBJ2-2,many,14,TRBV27,TGTGCCAGCAGCCAAGGGACAGTCACCGGGGAGCTGTTTTTT,CASSQGTVTGELFF
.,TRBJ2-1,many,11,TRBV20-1,TGCAGTGCTATCGACAGCGGCGAGCAGTTCTTC,CSAIDSGEQFF
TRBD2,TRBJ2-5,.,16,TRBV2,TGTGCCAGCAGTGAGGGTAGCGGGGGGGACCAAGAGACCCAGTACTTC,CASSEGSGGDQETQYF
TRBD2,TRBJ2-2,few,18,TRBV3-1,TGTGCCAGCAGCCATCTACAAAGGGGACTAGCGAAAGCCGGGGAGCTGTTTTTT,CASSHLQRGLAKAGELFF
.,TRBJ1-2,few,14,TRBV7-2,TGTGCCAGCAGCTTAGTTCCCGGGGGCTATGGCTACACCTTC,CASSLVPGGYGYTF
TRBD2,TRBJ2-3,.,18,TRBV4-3,TGCGCCAGCAGCCAAGATGGGTGGCGGGGGGTGGGCACAGATACGCAGTATTTT,CASSQDGWRGVGTDTQYF
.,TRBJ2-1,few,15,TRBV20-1,TGCAGTGCCCAGTCAGGGCAGCAGTCTGGGGATGAGCAGTTCTTC,CSAQSGQQSGDEQFF
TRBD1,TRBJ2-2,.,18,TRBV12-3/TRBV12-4,TGTGCCAGCAGTTTAGCAGGAACCGGGACAGGGGGCACCGGGGAGCTGTTTTTT,CASSLAGTGTGGTGELFF
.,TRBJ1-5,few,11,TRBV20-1,TGCAGTGCTAGAGGGGTTACGGCCCAGCATTTT,CSARGVTAQHF
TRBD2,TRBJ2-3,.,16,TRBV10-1,TGCGCCAGCAGTGGGGGACTAGCGGGAGGTTCAGATACGCAGTATTTT,CASSGGLAGGSDTQYF
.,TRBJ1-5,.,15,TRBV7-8,TGTGCCAGCAGCCCCCGCCGTAGGGGGGATCAGCCCCAGCATTTT,CASSPRRRGDQPQHF